These 17 T cell receptor beta chains were all obtained from the same sample, sequenced in a study of blood T cell repertoires in COVID-19. Method: immunoSEQ multiplex PCR; TCRdb's copy keeps in-frame clones and lacks some. The data contain around 250,000 clones, over 80% of them seen just once; the ten biggest clones take up roughly a tenth. Sequenced material: peripheral blood. These receptors were obtained from a woman in her sixties or seventies with COVID-19, enrolled during active disease.

The gene calls are TRBV7-9 and TRBJ1-2; maybe TRBD1 (6 bases). V gave up 3 bases and J gave up 5 bases, with 16 bases separating them. The CDR3 is 15 residues long. The germline gives CDR1 SEHNR, CDR2 FQNEAQ (reference sequence). CDR3 nucleotide sequence: TGTGCCAGCAGCTTTACAGGGATGAGGCCTTATGGCTACACCTTC. Its protein is CASSFTGMRPYGYTF.

This chain uses TRBV7-2 with TRBJ1-1; D unresolved. The CDR3 runs to 15 residues. The germline gives CDR1 SGHTA, CDR2 FQGNSA. V was trimmed by 1 base and J by 5 bases, leaving 14 bases between them. CDR3 bases: TGTGCCAGCAGCTTAGACTCCTCGAAGAATACTGAAGCTTTCTTT. Translated: CASSLDSSKNTEAFF.

CDR3 protein: CAWKAGDHTEAFF. In nucleotides, the CDR3 is TGTGCCTGGAAGGCAGGGGATCACACTGAAGCTTTCTTT. The V call is TRBV30, the J call TRBJ1-1; weak D call: TRBD1 (6 bases). V was shortened by 4 bases and J by 3 bases, with 12 bases between the two germline ends. This CDR3 spans 13 amino acids. Germline values: CDR1 GTSNPN, CDR2 SVGIG (reference sequence). Combining the CDR3 with reference TRBV30 and TRBJ1-1 gives the whole variable domain SQTIHQWPATLVQPVGSPLSLECTVEGTSNPNLYWYRQAAGRGLQLLFYSVGIGQISSEVPQNLSASRPQDRQFILSSKKLLLSDSGFYLCAWKAGDHTEAFFGQGTRLTVV.

This clone has only one observation. The genes are TRBV5-5 and TRBJ1-1; TRBD1 might be the D (6 bases). Trimming took off 0 bases at V and 5 bases at J, with 14 bases between the two ends. Looked up from germline, CDR1 is SGHKS and CDR2 is YYEKEE (reference sequence). The CDR3 loop spans 15 amino acids. CDR3 residues: CASSLVGAAYTEAFF. CDR3 DNA: TGTGCCAGCAGCTTGGTGGGGGCGGCGTATACTGAAGCTTTCTTT.

The chain combines TRBV18 with TRBJ2-5, with D possibly TRBD2 on 5 matching bases. The ends were cut back, 1 base at V and 3 bases at J, with 12 bases in the middle. Germline CDR1 reads KGHSH; CDR2 reads LQKENI. This CDR3 spans 15 amino acids. CDR3 region: CASSPLGTGKETQYF. CDR3 bases: TGTGCCAGCTCACCACTCGGTACCGGGAAAGAGACCCAGTACTTC.

The count of this clone is one. J is TRBJ2-1 and V is TRBV21-1; the table gives TRBD2 as D, unverified against the DNA. TRBV21-1 is a recognized pseudogene. CDR3 length: 17 residues. Written as DNA, the CDR3 is TGTGCCAGCAGCAAAGGAACCGAGCGGGAGGGCCTTTATGAGCAGTTCTTC. Encoded protein: CASSKGTEREGLYEQFF.

The chain employs TRBV5-4 and TRBJ2-7, with D possibly matching TRBD2 (6 bases). CDR3 size: 15 residues. V shed 4 bases and J shed 2 bases, with 16 bases lying between them. The germline V gene encodes CDR1 SGHNT and CDR2 YYREEE (reference sequence). CDR3 nucleotide sequence: TGTGCCAGCAGCGTGGGGCGGGGAAAGCCCTACGAGCAGTACTTC. Protein sequence: CASSVGRGKPYEQYF. Filled out from reference TRBV5-4 and TRBJ2-7, the complete variable domain reads ETGVTQSPTHLIKTRGQQVTLRCSSQSGHNTVSWYQQALGQGPQFIFQYYREEENGRGNFPPRFSGLQFPNYSSELNVNALELDDSALYLCASSVGRGKPYEQYFGPGTRLTVT.

This clone has a single count. The chain employs TRBV19 and TRBJ2-2; the D gene is possibly TRBD1 (6 bases). Per the germline V gene, CDR1 is LNHDA and CDR2 is SQIVND (reference sequence). The CDR3 sequence is 15 residues long. Deletions cut 2 bases from V and 7 bases from J, with 14 bases between. In DNA form, the CDR3 reads TGTGCCAGTAGTATAACCCAGGGGCGCGGCGGGGAGCTGTTTTTT. It yields the protein CASSITQGRGGELFF.

This clone was recorded once. The gene calls are TRBV3-1 (or the pseudogene TRBV3-2) and TRBJ1-3, with 8 bases lining up with TRBD1. Germline V gives CDR1 LGHDT, CDR2 YNNKEL (reference sequence). V trimming: 4 bases; J trimming: 2 bases; junction bases outside the gene matches: 4. The CDR3 is 15 residues long. CDR3 sequence reads: CASSREQGAGNTIYF. In nucleotides, the CDR3 is TGTGCCAGCAGCCGAGAACAGGGGGCTGGAAACACCATATATTTT.

This chain connects TRBV4-1 to TRBJ2-3, with 7 bases lining up with TRBD1. Germline trimming cut 2 bases from V and 5 bases from J; bases unmatched to any gene: 7. This CDR3 is built from 15 residues. Germline V lookup: CDR1 MGHRA, CDR2 YSYEKL. CDR3 DNA: TGCGCCAGCAGCCAACCCGACAGGGACGAAGATACGCAGTATTTT. Translation: CASSQPDRDEDTQYF.

The V and J genes are TRBV2 and TRBJ1-2; 9 nucleotides match TRBD1. The CDR3 contains 13 residues. The V gene end was trimmed by 5 bases and the J gene end by 7 bases; junction bases not matched to a gene: 5. Germline V lookup: CDR1 SNHLY, CDR2 FYNNEI. The CDR3 protein is CASSPQGARGYTF. The CDR3 DNA sequence: TGTGCCAGCAGTCCACAGGGGGCGCGTGGCTACACCTTC. Looking up the rest from reference TRBV2 and TRBJ1-2 gives the full variable domain: EPEVTQTPSHQVTQMGQEVILRCVPISNHLYFYWYRQILGQKVEFLVSFYNNEISEKSEIFDDQFSVERPDGSNFTLKIRSTKLEDSAMYFCASSPQGARGYTFGSGTRLTVV.

The rearrangement uses TRBV5-4 and TRBJ1-3; D perhaps matches TRBD1 (5 bases). CDR1 and CDR2 (germline): SGHNT, YYREEE (reference sequence). Trimming pared 0 bases from V and 3 bases from J, leaving 13 bases between. The CDR3 loop spans 16 amino acids. CDR3 coding DNA: TGTGCCAGCAGCTTGGCCCGTGTGACAGATGGAAACACCATATATTTT. This encodes CASSLARVTDGNTIYF.

This chain joins TRBV19 and TRBJ1-1; no definite D call. This CDR3 comprises 15 residues. Germline values: CDR1 LNHDA, CDR2 SQIVND (reference sequence). Trimming took 4 bases from V and 1 from J, leaving 13 bases between them. CDR3 sequence reads: CASSTPRPGNTEAFF. CDR3 sequence (DNA): TGTGCCAGTAGTACCCCTAGGCCTGGGAACACTGAAGCTTTCTTT.

This chain joins TRBV14 and TRBJ2-2; 10 nucleotides agree with TRBD2. Germline lookup yields CDR1 SGHDN and CDR2 FVKESK. The junction had 12 bases not matched to a gene; V was cut back by 4 bases and J by 4 bases. The CDR3 length is 18 residues. As DNA, the CDR3 is TGTGCCAGCAGCCCGGAAACTAGCGGGATGGGATTCACCGGGGAGCTGTTTTTT. The encoded protein is CASSPETSGMGFTGELFF.

This clone has only one observation. The J gene is TRBJ2-1, the V gene TRBV5-1, with TRBD1 matching 7 bases. Trimming took 7 bases from V and 5 from J; bases not matched to a gene: 9. The CDR3 has 14 amino acids. Germline CDR1 and CDR2: SGHRS and YFSETQ. In nucleotides, the CDR3 is TGCGCCAGCCAGACAGGGCCCTGGGACAATGAGCAGTTCTTC. Protein sequence: CASQTGPWDNEQFF. Full variable domain (remainder filled in from reference TRBV5-1 and TRBJ2-1): KAGVTQTPRYLIKTRGQQVTLSCSPISGHRSVSWYQQTPGQGLQFLFEYFSETQRNKGNFPGRFSGRQFSNSRSEMNVSTLELGDSALYLCASQTGPWDNEQFFGPGTRLTVL.

V and J are TRBV28 and TRBJ1-2; D unresolved. CDR3 size: 14 residues. CDR1 is MDHEN, CDR2 SYDVKM, per germline. Deletions cut 1 base from V and 4 bases from J, with 10 bases between. The CDR3 DNA sequence: TGTGCCAGCAGTTTATTCTTGTCAGGCTATGGCTACACCTTC. This codes for CASSLFLSGYGYTF.

This chain joins TRBV5-1 and TRBJ1-1; 9 bases are shared with TRBD1. V was clipped by 4 bases and J by 5 bases; unmatched bases: 9. This CDR3 has 15 residues. Germline V gene data show CDR1 as SGHRS and CDR2 as YFSETQ. DNA for the CDR3: TGCGCCAGCAGCCTACCGACAGGGGGGGAAACTGAAGCTTTCTTT. It encodes CASSLPTGGETEAFF. The full variable domain, with the rest looked up from reference TRBV5-1 and TRBJ1-1, is KAGVTQTPRYLIKTRGQQVTLSCSPISGHRSVSWYQQTPGQGLQFLFEYFSETQRNKGNFPGRFSGRQFSNSRSEMNVSTLELGDSALYLCASSLPTGGETEAFFGQGTRLTVV.